This T cell receptor beta chain comes out of a study of OX40 agonist ivuxolimab in advanced cancers. The protocol was immunoSEQ multiplex PCR, while the TCRdb copy is restricted to in-frame clones and leaves out a portion. This sample has about 89,000 clones, with 90% to 95% found just once. The source was CD4+ or CD8+ T cells sorted from blood, collected in a trial of the OX40 agonist ivuxolimab. This receptor was obtained from an adult with an advanced solid tumor such as melanoma, head and neck, liver or kidney cancer.

The CDR3 DNA reads as TGTGCCAGCAGTGAAAGTGGGCTCATCAATGAGCAGTTCTTC. The encoded protein is CASSESGLINEQFF. The chain combines TRBV6-1 with TRBJ2-1; D gene ambiguous. The CDR3 is 14 amino acids. Germline assignment: CDR1 MNHNS and CDR2 SASEGT. The V end lost 2 bases, the J end lost 6 bases, and 11 bases lay between the germline ends.